The 29 T cell receptor beta chains listed next were all sequenced from one sample in a study of T cell responses to AZD1222 COVID-19 vaccine. Sequencing used immunoSEQ multiplex PCR; TCRdb keeps in-frame clones, though not all of them. Of some 190,000 clones in the sample, around nine tenths were seen once. The source was peripheral blood, collected on day 0 of AZD1222 vaccination. Source of these receptors: an adult in good health.

V and J are TRBV25-1 and TRBJ1-3, with 9 positions matching TRBD1. The CDR3 loop spans 16 amino acids. Germline trimming cut 4 bases from V and 6 bases from J; bases unmatched to any gene: 10. CDR1 and CDR2 from the germline V gene are MGHDK and SYGVNS. Written as DNA, the CDR3 is TGTGCCAGCAGTGGTCACACCGGGACAGGGTCAAACACCATATATTTT. This gives the protein CASSGHTGTGSNTIYF. The whole variable domain, filled in from reference TRBV25-1 and TRBJ1-3, reads EADIYQTPRYLVIGTGKKITLECSQTMGHDKMYWYQQDPGMELHLIHYSYGVNSTEKGDLSSESTVSRIRTEHFPLTLESARPSHTSQYLCASSGHTGTGSNTIYFGEGSWLTVV.

This clone was observed a handful of times. The chain has TRBV11-1 and TRBJ1-1, with no clear D. The V end lost 6 bases, the J end lost 7 bases, and 18 bases lay between the germline ends. Germline loops: CDR1 SGHAT, CDR2 FQDESV (reference sequence). The CDR3 length is 14 residues. As DNA, the CDR3 is TGTGCCAGCAGTCTTCGGACTAGTTACAATGAAGCTTTCTTT. It specifies CASSLRTSYNEAFF.

The chain recombines TRBV30 with TRBJ1-1; D perhaps matches TRBD1 (5 bases). The ends were cut back, 4 bases at V and 3 bases at J, with 12 bases in the middle. In germline, CDR1 is GTSNPN, CDR2 SVGIG (reference sequence). This CDR3 is built from 13 residues. CDR3 nucleotides: TGTGCCTGGATCCCGGGACTAGACACTGAAGCTTTCTTT. Its protein is CAWIPGLDTEAFF.

This sequence joins TRBV5-1 and TRBJ2-3, with D unclear. Trimming cost V 0 bases and J 0 bases, with 8 bases left between them. The CDR3 consists of 15 residues. Germline CDR1 and CDR2: SGHRS and YFSETQ. In nucleotides, the CDR3 is TGCGCCAGCAGCTTGGGGGGATCTAGCACAGATACGCAGTATTTT. It translates to CASSLGGSSTDTQYF.

The rearrangement joins TRBV18 to TRBJ2-5; D gene unclear. In germline, CDR1 is KGHSH, CDR2 LQKENI. V lost 2 bases and J 5 bases, leaving 15 bases between the germline ends. CDR3 length: 15 amino acids. In DNA, the CDR3 is TGTGCCAGCTCACCAACGACTGGTGGAAAGGAGACCCAGTACTTC. Amino acid sequence: CASSPTTGGKETQYF.

The chain uses TRBV5-1 and TRBJ1-1, with TRBD1 matching 7 bases. Trimming at V came to 4 bases and at J to 3 bases, leaving 3 bases not matched to a gene. The CDR3 has 13 amino acids. Germline loops: CDR1 SGHRS, CDR2 YFSETQ. CDR3 DNA sequence: TGCGCCAGCAGCGAAGGGACAGACACTGAAGCTTTCTTT. Translation: CASSEGTDTEAFF.

The rearrangement links TRBV5-5 to TRBJ2-1; 12 bases line up with TRBD2. The germline V gene encodes CDR1 SGHKS and CDR2 YYEKEE (reference sequence). The CDR3 consists of 15 residues. Trimming removed 4 bases from V and 6 bases from J; junction bases left unmatched: 5. This CDR3 is CASSASGGAFNEQFF. CDR3 in DNA: TGTGCCAGCAGCGCTAGCGGGGGGGCCTTCAATGAGCAGTTCTTC.

This chain links TRBV6-4 with TRBJ2-3; D is perhaps TRBD1 or TRBD2 (5 bases each). The CDR3 length is 16 residues. Germline V gene data show CDR1 as MRHNA and CDR2 as SNTAGT. V gave up 0 bases and J gave up 3 bases, with 13 bases separating them. Here the CDR3 reads CASSDSTGKGTDTQYF. The CDR3 bases are TGTGCCAGCAGTGACTCGACGGGGAAGGGGACAGATACGCAGTATTTT.

The chain joins TRBV7-2 to TRBJ2-7; D may match TRBD1 or TRBD2 (5 bases each). Germline V CDR1 and CDR2: SGHTA, FQGNSA. The CDR3 length is 14 residues. V was pared by 3 bases and J by 2 bases, with 11 bases between. The CDR3 is CASSLPGRPYEQYF. The CDR3 DNA reads TGTGCCAGCAGCTTGCCGGGACGACCCTACGAGCAGTACTTC.

This clone was seen once. V gene TRBV7-8 combines with J gene TRBJ1-1; D possibly corresponds to TRBD1 (6 bases). The germline CDR1 and CDR2 sequences are SGHVS and FQNEAQ. The CDR3 runs 15 residues. The V end lost 10 bases, the J end lost 5 bases, and 23 bases lay between the germline ends. The CDR3 DNA sequence: TGTGCCAACCACAAAACAGGGACCGGGGATACTGAAGCTTTCTTT. Its protein product is CANHKTGTGDTEAFF.

The V call is TRBV2, the J call TRBJ2-1; tentatively, D is TRBD2 (7 bases). The CDR3 sequence is 14 residues long. CDR1 and CDR2 from the germline V gene are SNHLY and FYNNEI. V shed 3 bases and J shed 7 bases, with 13 bases lying between them. The CDR3 protein is CASSEGGGWNEQFF. In DNA form, the CDR3 reads TGTGCCAGCAGTGAGGGGGGGGGCTGGAATGAGCAGTTCTTC.

A few counts support this clone. This sequence joins TRBV6-5 and TRBJ1-2; possibly TRBD1 for D (6 bases). Trimming took 0 bases from V and 5 from J, leaving 13 bases between them. Per germline, CDR1 MNHEY and CDR2 SVGAGI. The CDR3 runs to 15 residues. CDR3 nucleotides: TGTGCCAGCAGTTACTCGGACAGCCCGAATTATGGCTACACCTTC. As protein: CASSYSDSPNYGYTF.

A single count supports this clone. The chain links TRBV5-4 to TRBJ2-5; 7 bases agree with TRBD1. Germline CDR1 and CDR2: SGHNT and YYREEE (reference sequence). V was clipped by 0 bases and J by 1 base; unmatched bases: 0. This CDR3 spans 14 amino acids. CDR3: CASSLDRGQETQYF. CDR3 DNA: TGTGCCAGCAGCTTGGACAGGGGCCAAGAGACCCAGTACTTC.

V is TRBV28 and J is TRBJ1-1; weak D call: TRBD1 (6 bases). Between the trimmed V and J ends, which lost 6 bases and 8 bases, there was a span of 25 bases. The CDR3 runs 16 residues. Germline V gives CDR1 MDHEN, CDR2 SYDVKM. The CDR3 DNA sequence: TGTGCCAGCAGCCCCCCCCAACCGGGACAACCATTGGAAGCTTTCTTT. As protein: CASSPPQPGQPLEAFF.

The rearrangement uses TRBV12-3 or TRBV12-4 and TRBJ1-2; D gene ambiguous. V was cut by 2 bases and J by 4 bases, with 5 bases left in between. CDR3 length: 12 residues. The CDR3 DNA reads TGTGCCAGCAGTTTAAGGTCCTATGGCTACACCTTC. Translation gives CASSLRSYGYTF.

This clone was counted between two and nine times. The rearrangement links TRBV7-8 to TRBJ1-5; 7 nucleotides agree with TRBD1. The trim removed 3 bases at V and 6 bases at J, leaving 5 bases unmatched. The CDR3 is 14 amino acids. CDR1 and CDR2 from the germline V gene are SGHVS and FQNEAQ. CDR3 loop: CASSFDREAQPQHF. The CDR3 DNA is TGTGCCAGCAGCTTTGACAGGGAGGCTCAGCCCCAGCATTTT.

The V call is TRBV6-5, the J call TRBJ1-3, with D unclear. Per the germline V gene, CDR1 is MNHEY and CDR2 is SVGAGI. Trimming took off 2 bases at V and 0 bases at J, with 8 bases between the two ends. The CDR3 has 15 residues. CDR3 bases: TGTGCCAGCAGTTACCTCCCGCTCTCTGGAAACACCATATATTTT. Protein product: CASSYLPLSGNTIYF.

This chain uses TRBV7-6 with TRBJ1-2; 9 positions agree with TRBD1. This CDR3 has 17 amino acids. The germline V gene encodes CDR1 SGHVS and CDR2 FNYEAQ. V shed 2 bases, J shed 4 bases, and the junction held 11 bases outside the gene matches. As DNA, the CDR3 is TGTGCCAGCAGCTTACGCCCCGGGACAGGGTTGGTCTATGGCTACACCTTC. Amino acid sequence: CASSLRPGTGLVYGYTF. The full variable domain, completed using reference TRBV7-6 and TRBJ1-2, is GAGVSQSPRYKVTKRGQDVALRCDPISGHVSLYWYRQALGQGPEFLTYFNYEAQQDKSGLPNDRFSAERPEGSISTLTIQRTEQRDSAMYRCASSLRPGTGLVYGYTFGSGTRLTVV.

This clone was recorded at least ten times. The chain carries TRBV19 and TRBJ1-1; D is uncertain. The V gene lost 3 bases and the J gene lost 1 base, with 6 bases spanning the gap. Germline assignment: CDR1 LNHDA and CDR2 SQIVND (reference sequence). This CDR3 comprises 13 residues. CDR3 DNA: TGTGCCAGTAGTATGGCAGCGAACACTGAAGCTTTCTTT. Encoded protein: CASSMAANTEAFF.

V gene TRBV5-1 combines with J gene TRBJ2-1; D remains unclear. The CDR3 consists of 13 residues. V lost 4 bases, J lost 0 bases, and 5 bases lay in between. From germline, CDR1 is SGHRS and CDR2 YFSETQ. DNA for the CDR3: TGCGCCAGCAGCCTGAGCTCCTACAATGAGCAGTTCTTC. It is translated as CASSLSSYNEQFF.

The rearrangement uses TRBV6-5 and TRBJ2-1, with D maybe TRBD2 (6 bases). The CDR3 has 14 residues. V lost 6 bases and J 4 bases, leaving 13 bases between the germline ends. From germline, CDR1 is MNHEY and CDR2 SVGAGI. The CDR3 DNA reads as TGTGCCAGCAGCCGGGACTTGAGATACAATGAGCAGTTCTTC. This sequence encodes CASSRDLRYNEQFF.

The chain uses TRBV19 and TRBJ1-4; the D is unclear. The CDR3 covers 14 residues. V lost 6 bases and J 10 bases, leaving 18 bases between the germline ends. Germline V lookup: CDR1 LNHDA, CDR2 SQIVND (reference sequence). CDR3 nucleotides: TGTGCCAGTAGCTCGACGGGCGGGAGGATAAAACTGTTTTTT. This gives the protein CASSSTGGRIKLFF.

V usage is TRBV5-8 and J usage is TRBJ1-2; a possible D gene is TRBD1 (5 bases). Trimming pared 3 bases from V and 7 bases from J, leaving 13 bases between. The CDR3 is 13 amino acids. The germline gives CDR1 SGHTS, CDR2 YDEGEE. CDR3 nucleotide sequence: TGTGCCAGCAGCTCGGGAGCCGGGGGTGGCTACACCTTC. This codes for CASSSGAGGGYTF.

Regarding this clone: One end of the junction fails to match germline, which may point to a read error. This chain uses TRBV20-1 with TRBJ1-1; tentatively, D is TRBD1 (5 bases). The CDR3 covers 10 residues. Germline lookup yields CDR1 DFQATT and CDR2 SNEGSKA (reference sequence). CDR3 amino acids: CSAREEGVLF. As DNA, the CDR3 is TGCAGTGCTAGAGAGGAAGGGGTCCTGTTT.

This clone was found once. The chain carries TRBV27 and TRBJ2-1, with 7 positions matching TRBD2. The germline gives CDR1 MNHEY, CDR2 SMNVEV (reference sequence). Germline trimming cut 6 bases from V and 8 bases from J; bases unmatched to any gene: 13. This CDR3 is built from 15 residues. The CDR3 reads CASRRVEAGRDEQFF. CDR3 bases: TGTGCCAGCAGAAGAGTTGAGGCAGGGAGGGATGAGCAGTTCTTC.

DNA for the CDR3: TGTGCCAGCAGTCTGGGGGGGGGCCGTGGCTACACCTTC. It codes for CASSLGGGRGYTF. V and J are TRBV6-6 and TRBJ1-2, with D perhaps matching TRBD1 (6 bases). CDR1 is MNHNY, CDR2 SVGAGI, per germline (reference sequence). The CDR3 has 13 amino acids. Trimming shortened V by 5 bases and J by 7 bases, and 14 bases separated the two germline ends.

This chain links TRBV9 with TRBJ2-3, with D perhaps matching TRBD2 (5 bases). Germline CDR1 SGDLS, CDR2 YYNGEE. Trimming stripped 3 bases from V and 6 bases from J, with 14 bases between. This CDR3 has 14 amino acids. Here the CDR3 DNA reads TGTGCCAGCAGCGGAAGGACCGAGGGCGATACGCAGTATTTT. This sequence encodes CASSGRTEGDTQYF.

The gene calls are TRBV18 and TRBJ1-1, with D unclear. V lost 1 base and J lost 2, with 5 bases in between. Germline V lookup: CDR1 KGHSH, CDR2 LQKENI. The CDR3 is 13 amino acids. In DNA form, the CDR3 reads TGTGCCAGCTCACCACTGGAAAACACTGAAGCTTTCTTT. Amino acid sequence: CASSPLENTEAFF.

V and J are TRBV28 and TRBJ1-5; the D gene is possibly TRBD1 (5 bases). Germline V gives CDR1 MDHEN, CDR2 SYDVKM. Trimming pared 4 bases from V and 4 bases from J, leaving 8 bases between. The CDR3 is 13 amino acids. CDR3 loop: CASSYRLNQPQHF. The CDR3 region has the DNA TGTGCCAGCAGTTACAGGCTTAATCAGCCCCAGCATTTT.